This T cell receptor (beta chain) was observed in a study of sequential checkpoint blockade in melanoma. Germline values: CDR1 PRHDT, CDR2 FYEKMQ (reference sequence). The CDR3 runs to 15 residues. The ends were cut back, 6 bases at V and 2 bases at J, with 16 bases in the middle. Only in-frame clones appear in the TCRdb table, and some are missing; sequencing was by immunoSEQ multiplex PCR. The profile covers thousands of clones, with around 43% appearing a single time and 40% to 50% taken by the ten largest. Treatment specified: randomized to nivolumab then ipilimumab (arm A) or the reverse (arm B). Sorted cells were live CD3+CD8+, lacking CD19 and CD56, from PBMCs. This clone was observed a few times.

The chain uses TRBV13 and TRBJ1-1; TRBD1 might be the D (6 bases). Source: CD8+ T cells sorted from blood (inferred from file names), taken from a patient given nivolumab and ipilimumab in sequence. The receptor's source is a human donor with melanoma. DNA for the CDR3: TGTGCCAGCAGAGCTGGGGCAGGGGCTAACACTGAAGCTTTCTTT. It translates to CASRAGAGANTEAFF.